This TCR beta chain emerged from a study of regulatory T cells in long-lasting Graves disease. Described time point: persistent/refractory GD, antithyroid drugs over 5 years with positive TRAb. PBMCs were the source of the RNA used for TCR sequencing. A remark on this clonotype: Its antigen is undetermined.

The study, taken as a whole, reports: Possibly, too few samples lowered accuracy.

Trimming took 6 bases from V and 0 from J; bases not matched to a gene: 7. CDR3 size: 14 residues. Germline V CDR1 and CDR2: DFQATT, SNEGSKA (reference sequence). Arm-PCR of CDR3 regions and iRepertoire HTBI primers were used to build TCR beta libraries. MiXCR, applied by TCRdb to the multiplex PCR reads, yields one record per CDR3 protein. The sample has about 660,000 distinct CDR3 sequences; around 30% are singletons. The receptor was isolated from a female donor with Graves disease. The rearrangement uses TRBV20-1 and TRBJ2-7; TRBD1 aligns across 8 bases. The specimen comprised peripheral blood mononuclear cells (PBMCs), sampled when the disease was refractory, from a patient treated with antithyroid drugs. The CDR3 here is CSAAMTGASYEQYF. The CDR3 DNA follows: TGCAGTGCAGCTATGACAGGGGCCTCCTACGAGCAGTACTTC.